This T cell receptor (beta chain) appears in the sequencing data of a study of neurological immune-mediated disorders. The CDR3 is 14 amino acids. The germline V gene has CDR1 SEHNR and CDR2 FQNEAQ (reference sequence). Each CDR3 protein is one row after TCRdb ran MiXCR on the 5' RACE reads. Found here are about 36,000 distinct CDR3 sequences, 10% of them singletons; the top ten hold approximately 7%. This clonotype showed up just once. One end of the junction does not line up with germline, which may come from a read error. The chain has TRBV7-9 and TRBJ1-5; D unclear. The origin of this receptor is a woman aged 25 to 39 with HTLV-1-associated myelopathy (HAM/TSP). Sequenced sample: PBMCs. This chain's CDR3 is CASSITARSQPQHF. CDR3 coding DNA: TGTGCTAGCAGCATAACCGCCAGGTCCCAGCCCCAGCATTTT. Full variable domain (remainder filled in from reference TRBV7-9 and TRBJ1-5): DTGVSQNPRHKITKRGQNVTFRCDPISEHNRLYWYRQTLGQGPEFLTYFQNEAQLEKSRLLSDRFSAERPKGSFSTLEIQRTEQGDSAMYLCASSITARSQPQHFGDGTRLSIL.